Each of the 3 T cell receptor beta chains below was sequenced from the same sample in a study of T-cell memory formation after mild COVID-19. In TCRdb, the 5' RACE reads were re-called with MiXCR into one record per CDR3 protein. The sample records about 44,000 distinct CDR3 sequences, roughly 6.6% being singletons. The sequenced material came from PBMCs or a T cell subset sorted from them (not recorded which). The source of these receptors is an adult who had mild COVID-19 (a few samples of this study predate the infection). Cell type and time point are not known.

This clonotype showed up many times. The chain carries TRBV5-1 and TRBJ2-7, with D possibly being TRBD1 (7 bases). There are 16 residues in the CDR3. V lost 1 base to trimming and J lost 0 bases, with 14 bases between them. Germline assignment: CDR1 SGHRS and CDR2 YFSETQ. The chain's CDR3 is CASSLRGRGSSYEQYF. The CDR3, as DNA: TGCGCCAGCAGCTTGAGGGGGCGGGGAAGCTCCTACGAGCAGTACTTC. Complete variable domain (other parts from reference TRBV5-1 and TRBJ2-7): KAGVTQTPRYLIKTRGQQVTLSCSPISGHRSVSWYQQTPGQGLQFLFEYFSETQRNKGNFPGRFSGRQFSNSRSEMNVSTLELGDSALYLCASSLRGRGSSYEQYFGPGTRLTVT.

The sample holds many counts of this clonotype. The V and J genes are TRBV7-2 and TRBJ2-1, with D hard to call. With 3 bases removed from V and 6 bases from J, the gap between germline ends came to 9 bases. Germline values: CDR1 SGHTA, CDR2 FQGNSA. The CDR3 extends over 13 amino acids. In nucleotides, the CDR3 is TGTGCCAGCAGCTTTAAAGGGATCAATGAGCAGTTCTTC. Protein product: CASSFKGINEQFF.

This clonotype was seen only a few times. This rearrangement joins TRBV12-3 or TRBV12-4 to TRBJ1-5, with TRBD1 identical over 7 bases. The junction had 5 bases not matched to a gene; V was cut back by 5 bases and J by 4 bases. The CDR3 extends over 14 amino acids. The CDR3 loop is CASSRSGGNQPQHF. The CDR3 DNA sequence: TGTGCCAGCAGTCGTTCAGGGGGTAATCAGCCCCAGCATTTT.